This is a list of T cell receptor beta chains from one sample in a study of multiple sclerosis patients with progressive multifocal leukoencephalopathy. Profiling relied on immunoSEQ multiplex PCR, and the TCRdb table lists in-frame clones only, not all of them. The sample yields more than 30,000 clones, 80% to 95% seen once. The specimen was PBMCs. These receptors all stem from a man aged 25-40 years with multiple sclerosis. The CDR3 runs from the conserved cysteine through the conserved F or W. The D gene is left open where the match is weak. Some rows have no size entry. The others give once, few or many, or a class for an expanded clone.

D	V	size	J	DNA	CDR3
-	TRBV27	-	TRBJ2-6	TGTGCCAGCACTCACCTTGCGCCGACCGGCTTTGGGGCCAACGTCCTGACTTTC	CASTHLAPTGFGANVLTF
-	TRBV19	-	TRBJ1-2	TGTGCCAGTAGTATAGTGTGGAACTATGGCTACACCTTC	CASSIVWNYGYTF
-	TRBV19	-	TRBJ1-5	TGTGCCAGTAGGGAGGACGGTAGCAATCAGCCCCAGCATTTT	CASREDGSNQPQHF
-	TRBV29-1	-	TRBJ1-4	TGCAGCGTTATGCAACAGGGTGACGAAAAACTGTTTTTT	CSVMQQGDEKLFF
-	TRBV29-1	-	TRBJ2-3	TGCAGCGTTGTGCGTGGTGGAGCCACAGATACGCAGTATTTT	CSVVRGGATDTQYF
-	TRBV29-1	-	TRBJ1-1	TGCAGCGTTGGGCCCGGGGGTGGCACTGAAGCTTTCTTT	CSVGPGGGTEAFF
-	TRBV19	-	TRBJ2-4	TGTGCCAGTAAATCAGGTGGTCGGAGCAAAAACATTCAGTACTTC	CASKSGGRSKNIQYF
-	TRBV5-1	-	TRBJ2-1	TGCGCCAGCAGCTTGGCCCAGTCCACCAATGAGCAGTTCTTC	CASSLAQSTNEQFF
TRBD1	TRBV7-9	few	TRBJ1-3	TGTGCCAGCAGCTCCGACAGGGGGCGAGGAAACACCATATATTTT	CASSSDRGRGNTIYF
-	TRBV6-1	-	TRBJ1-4	TGTGCCAGCAGCACCCATGCGGAGGAAAAACTGTTTTTT	CASSTHAEEKLFF
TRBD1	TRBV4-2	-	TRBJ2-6	TGTGCCAGCAGCCAAGATCCCCCCACAGGGGACTCTGGGGCCAACGTCCTGACTTTC	CASSQDPPTGDSGANVLTF